The 13 T cell receptor beta chains given below trace back to one sample, sequenced in a study of blood T cell repertoires in COVID-19. The method was immunoSEQ multiplex PCR; TCRdb's version includes in-frame clones alone and lacks a portion of them. This sample has about 120,000 clones, with around 85% found just once. Specimen: peripheral blood. These receptors all come from a human donor in a cohort sampled during active COVID-19.

This CDR3 reads CASSPSDRSNTEAFF. DNA for the CDR3: TGTGCCAGCAGCCCGAGCGACAGGTCGAACACTGAAGCTTTCTTT. The chain links TRBV11-2 to TRBJ1-1; tentatively, D is TRBD1 (6 bases). Germline V gene sequence: CDR1 SGHAT, CDR2 FQNNGV. Trimming stripped 5 bases from V and 1 base from J, with 14 bases between. The CDR3 has 15 amino acids. Together with reference TRBV11-2 and TRBJ1-1, the CDR3 gives the full variable domain: EAGVAQSPRYKIIEKRQSVAFWCNPISGHATLYWYQQILGQGPKLLIQFQNNGVVDDSQLPKDRFSAERLKGVDSTLKIQPAKLEDSAVYLCASSPSDRSNTEAFFGQGTRLTVV.

J is TRBJ1-1 and V is TRBV10-1; D call uncertain. The CDR3 covers 14 residues. V was clipped by 3 bases and J by 8 bases, with 16 bases between them. Germline V CDR1 and CDR2: WNHNN, SYGVQD (reference sequence). CDR3 bases: TGCGCCAGCAGTGAATGGGGATTCGGGAAGGAAGCTTTCTTT. This translates into CASSEWGFGKEAFF.

The CDR3 DNA reads as TGTGCCAGTAGTTCCTCCTCTAGGCCGTACAATGAGCAGTTCTTC. Amino acid sequence: CASSSSSRPYNEQFF. The chain has TRBV19 and TRBJ2-1, with D unclear. The germline CDR1 and CDR2 sequences are LNHDA and SQIVND (reference sequence). This CDR3 region has 15 residues. Trimming removed 5 bases at V and 4 bases at J, with 15 bases between. Together with reference TRBV19 and TRBJ2-1, the CDR3 gives the full variable domain: DGGITQSPKYLFRKEGQNVTLSCEQNLNHDAMYWYRQDPGQGLRLIYYSQIVNDFQKGDIAEGYSVSREKKESFPLTVTSAQKNPTAFYLCASSSSSRPYNEQFFGPGTRLTVL.

V usage is TRBV24-1 and J usage is TRBJ2-7; 10 bases align to TRBD1. Germline CDR1 KGHDR, CDR2 SFDVKD. The CDR3 spans 15 residues. With 3 bases clipped from V and 3 bases from J, the junction kept 4 bases outside the gene matches. CDR3 DNA: TGTGCCACCAGTGATCCGGGACAGGGGATCTACGAGCAGTACTTC. Its translation: CATSDPGQGIYEQYF.

This chain uses TRBV11-1 with TRBJ2-2; 10 bases are a match to TRBD1. Germline lookup yields CDR1 SGHAT and CDR2 FQDESV (reference sequence). V was clipped by 6 bases and J by 4 bases; unmatched bases: 5. CDR3 length: 15 residues. For the CDR3, the DNA is TGTGCCAGCAGTACCGGGACAGGGGCCACCGGGGAGCTGTTTTTT. It yields the protein CASSTGTGATGELFF.

This sequence joins TRBV2 and TRBJ2-6; 9 bases agree with TRBD2. V dropped 4 bases and J dropped 9; count of bases not matched to a gene: 10. Germline V gene lookup returns CDR1 SNHLY and CDR2 FYNNEI. CDR3 size: 16 residues. CDR3 in amino acids: CASSVPSGEGFNVLTF. CDR3 DNA sequence: TGTGCCAGCAGTGTCCCTAGCGGGGAAGGTTTCAACGTCCTGACTTTC.

The chain uses TRBV3-1 (or the pseudogene TRBV3-2) and TRBJ2-7; 14 nucleotides align to TRBD2. The junction had 4 bases not matched to a gene; V was cut back by 4 bases and J by 2 bases. Germline V gives CDR1 LGHDT, CDR2 YNNKEL (reference sequence). The CDR3 runs to 16 residues. The CDR3 region is CASSRGLAGDPYEQYF. CDR3 sequence (DNA): TGTGCCAGCAGCCGGGGACTAGCGGGGGACCCCTACGAGCAGTACTTC.

The gene calls are TRBV15 and TRBJ2-7; TRBD1 aligns across 7 bases. Trimming cost V 4 bases and J 2 bases; bases outside gene matches: 5. CDR1 LNHNV and CDR2 YYDKDF come from the germline V gene (reference sequence). The CDR3 length is 14 residues. The CDR3 bases are TGTGCCACCAGCACCCGGGACAGAACCTACGAGCAGTACTTC. It is translated as CATSTRDRTYEQYF. The whole variable domain, filled in from reference TRBV15 and TRBJ2-7, reads DAMVIQNPRYQVTQFGKPVTLSCSQTLNHNVMYWYQQKSSQAPKLLFHYYDKDFNNEADTPDNFQSRRPNTSFCFLDIRSPGLGDTAMYLCATSTRDRTYEQYFGPGTRLTVT.

The chain recombines TRBV5-6 with TRBJ1-5, with 7 bases matching TRBD1. Germline CDR1 SGHDT, CDR2 YYEEEE. The J segment lost 7 bases and the V segment lost 1 base, leaving 8 bases of the junction unmatched. The CDR3 length is 15 residues. The CDR3 bases are TGTGCCAGCAGCTTGTTCGGCAGGGGGATCCAGCCCCAGCATTTT. Its translation: CASSLFGRGIQPQHF. Variable domain in full (rest from reference TRBV5-6 and TRBJ1-5): DAGVTQSPTHLIKTRGQQVTLRCSPKSGHDTVSWYQQALGQGPQFIFQYYEEEERQRGNFPDRFSGHQFPNYSSELNVNALLLGDSALYLCASSLFGRGIQPQHFGDGTRLSIL.

This chain uses TRBV29-1 with TRBJ1-2; D uncertain. This CDR3 has 13 amino acids. Trimming took off 4 bases at V and 0 bases at J, with 9 bases between the two ends. CDR1 is SQVTM, CDR2 ANQGSEA, per germline. DNA of the CDR3: TGCAGCGTTGTATTGGGCCCTAACTATGGCTACACCTTC. It encodes CSVVLGPNYGYTF.

V is TRBV23-1 and J is TRBJ2-5; the D is unclear. TRBV23-1 is filed as an ORF, its function uncertain. There are 14 residues in the CDR3. V lost 2 bases, J lost 1 base, and 8 bases lay in between. The CDR3: CASSQGQPQETQYF. The CDR3 nucleotides are TGCGCCAGCAGTCAAGGGCAGCCCCAAGAGACCCAGTACTTC.

The chain couples TRBV5-6 to TRBJ1-4; D is uncertain. Germline V gene sequence: CDR1 SGHDT, CDR2 YYEEEE. Trimming pared 0 bases from V and 3 bases from J, leaving 9 bases between. CDR3 length: 15 amino acids. CDR3 loop: CASSLAGSANEKLFF. CDR3 coding DNA: TGTGCCAGCAGCTTGGCTGGGAGCGCTAATGAAAAACTGTTTTTT.

The chain has TRBV6-6 and TRBJ2-7; 11 nucleotides agree with TRBD1. The CDR3 contains 15 residues. The junction had 8 bases not matched to a gene; V was cut back by 6 bases and J by 4 bases. Per the germline V gene, CDR1 is MNHNY and CDR2 is SVGAGI (reference sequence). For the CDR3, the DNA is TGTGCCAGCAGCCAGTGGGACAGGGGGTTGTACGAGCAGTACTTC. Its translation is CASSQWDRGLYEQYF.